These T cell receptor beta chains were read from a single sample in a study of blood T cell repertoires in COVID-19. TCRdb's table, derived via immunoSEQ multiplex PCR, lists solely in-frame clones and lacks some. The repertoire has 100,000 to 150,000 clones, 85% to 90% of them found once; the top ten carry more than 1.5%. Sequencing was done on a sample of peripheral blood. All receptors come from a human donor in a cohort sampled during active COVID-19. Each CDR3 is given with its conserved first and last residue. The D gene is left open where the match is weak. Clone size is not always given. Where it is, it says once, few, many or a class for expanded clones.

TRBD2 TRBJ2-7 NA TRBV7-2 CASSTSGRAKQYF TGTGCCAGCAGTACTAGCGGGAGGGCCAAGCAGTACTTC
TRBD2 TRBJ2-1 NA TRBV4-1 CASSPGDYRRGEQFF TGCGCCAGCAGCCCCGGGGACTATCGCCGCGGGGAGCAGTTCTTC
NA TRBJ1-4 NA TRBV11-2 CASSPGGRRKLFF TGTGCCAGCAGCCCCGGGGGGCGGCGGAAACTGTTTTTT
NA TRBJ1-1 NA TRBV18 CASSPPGLGNTEAFF TGTGCCAGCTCACCGCCGGGACTGGGGAACACTGAAGCTTTCTTT
TRBD2 TRBJ2-3 NA TRBV5-6 CASSYQGTSVPDTQYF TGTGCCAGCAGCTACCAGGGGACTAGCGTACCCGATACGCAGTATTTT
TRBD2 TRBJ2-1 NA TRBV24-1 CATGSGTSGSSYNEQFF TGTGCCACCGGTTCCGGGACTAGCGGCAGCTCCTACAATGAGCAGTTCTTC
NA TRBJ2-7 NA TRBV15 CATSRDVARHYEQYF TGTGCCACCAGCAGAGACGTAGCGCGCCACTACGAGCAGTACTTC
TRBD2 TRBJ2-4 few TRBV6-5 CASSSWTSGGQNIQYF TGTGCCAGCAGTTCCTGGACTAGCGGGGGACAAAACATTCAGTACTTC
NA TRBJ1-1 NA TRBV5-4 CASSRRGSGTEAFF TGTGCCAGCAGCAGAAGGGGGTCCGGCACTGAAGCTTTCTTT
NA TRBJ2-7 NA TRBV21-1 CASYSRDKTYEQYF TGTGCCAGTTATTCCCGGGACAAGACCTACGAGCAGTACTTC
NA TRBJ2-7 NA TRBV9 CASSRLLLDEQYF TGTGCCAGCAGTAGACTGCTTCTGGACGAGCAGTACTTC
NA TRBJ2-7 NA TRBV19 CASSMFGGPSYEQYF TGTGCCAGTAGTATGTTCGGGGGACCTTCCTACGAGCAGTACTTC
TRBD2 TRBJ2-2 NA TRBV7-7 CASSKSGTSLVGELFF TGTGCTAGCAGCAAATCCGGGACTAGCTTGGTCGGGGAGCTGTTTTTT
TRBD1 TRBJ1-1 NA TRBV19 CASSTQGSYTEAFF TGTGCCAGTAGTACACAGGGGTCGTACACTGAAGCTTTCTTT
NA TRBJ2-3 NA TRBV7-2 CASSLPAADPFTDTQYF TGTGCCAGCAGCCTCCCGGCGGCGGATCCCTTCACAGATACGCAGTATTTT
TRBD2 TRBJ2-5 NA TRBV5-1 CASSLAGVGETQYF TGCGCCAGCAGCTTAGCGGGAGTAGGGGAGACCCAGTACTTC
NA TRBJ2-1 NA TRBV11-3 CASSRWSGEQFF TGTGCCAGCAGCCGCTGGAGCGGTGAGCAGTTCTTC
TRBD1 TRBJ1-2 NA TRBV28 CASGSTGGNNGYTF TGTGCCAGCGGATCCACAGGGGGCAATAATGGCTACACCTTC
TRBD2 TRBJ2-1 NA TRBV9 CASTQLAENNEQFF TGTGCCAGCACCCAGCTAGCGGAAAACAATGAGCAGTTCTTC
NA TRBJ2-7 NA TRBV27 CASKITSSYEQYF TGTGCCAGCAAGATTACTAGCTCCTACGAGCAGTACTTC
NA TRBJ2-5 NA TRBV28 CASSFEGRTQETQYF TGTGCCAGCAGTTTCGAGGGAAGGACCCAAGAGACCCAGTACTTC
TRBD1 TRBJ2-7 once TRBV5-4 CASSGTGTGIYEQYF TGTGCCAGCAGCGGGACTGGGACAGGGATCTACGAGCAGTACTTC
NA TRBJ1-5 NA TRBV19 CASRRTGNSNQPQHF TGTGCCAGTAGGAGGACGGGGAATAGCAATCAGCCCCAGCATTTT
NA TRBJ1-5 NA TRBV6-1 CASSEIGAQHF TGTGCCAGCAGTGAGATAGGGGCCCAGCATTTT
TRBD2 TRBJ2-3 NA TRBV5-1 CASSFSGAGADTQYF TGCGCCAGCAGCTTTTCCGGGGCGGGGGCAGATACGCAGTATTTT
NA TRBJ2-7 NA TRBV6-5 CASSFFQGKDYEQYF TGTGCCAGCAGTTTCTTCCAGGGGAAGGACTACGAGCAGTACTTC
TRBD1 TRBJ2-7 NA TRBV3-1/TRBV3-2 CASGGQGPYEQYF TGTGCCAGCGGGGGACAGGGCCCTTACGAGCAGTACTTC
NA TRBJ2-7 NA TRBV14 CASSQTAYEQYF TGTGCCAGCAGCCAGACAGCCTACGAGCAGTACTTC
NA TRBJ2-2 once TRBV3-1/TRBV3-2 CASSQLRASELFF TGTGCCAGCAGCCAATTAAGGGCTAGCGAGCTGTTTTTT
TRBD1 TRBJ2-7 NA TRBV10-2 CASSTGVGGYEQYF TGCGCCAGCAGCACAGGGGTAGGCGGTTACGAGCAGTACTTC
TRBD2 TRBJ2-1 NA TRBV6-2/TRBV6-3 CASSVAGTLSDEQFF TGTGCCAGCAGTGTAGCGGGAACACTTAGCGATGAGCAGTTCTTC
TRBD2 TRBJ2-7 NA TRBV9 CASSVGGGTEQYF TGTGCCAGCAGCGTAGGGGGAGGGACCGAGCAGTACTTC
TRBD1 TRBJ1-5 NA TRBV2 CASGVRTGGKGNQPQHF TGTGCCAGCGGGGTTAGAACAGGGGGCAAGGGCAATCAGCCCCAGCATTTT
NA TRBJ1-6 NA TRBV7-8 CASSLLVRGSYNSPLHF TGTGCCAGCAGCTTATTGGTCCGGGGGTCCTATAATTCACCCCTCCACTTT
NA TRBJ2-7 NA TRBV3-1/TRBV3-2 CASSLGGEQYF TGTGCCAGCAGCCTTGGGGGGGAGCAGTACTTC
NA TRBJ1-2 NA TRBV12-3/TRBV12-4 CASSNSYGYTF TGTGCCAGCAGTAACAGCTATGGCTACACCTTC
NA TRBJ2-5 NA TRBV5-1 CASSLSQQETQYF TGCGCCAGCAGCTTGTCGCAGCAAGAGACCCAGTACTTC
NA TRBJ2-5 NA TRBV3-1/TRBV3-2 CASSQDRGGEETQYF TGTGCCAGCAGCCAAGATAGGGGGGGCGAAGAGACCCAGTACTTC